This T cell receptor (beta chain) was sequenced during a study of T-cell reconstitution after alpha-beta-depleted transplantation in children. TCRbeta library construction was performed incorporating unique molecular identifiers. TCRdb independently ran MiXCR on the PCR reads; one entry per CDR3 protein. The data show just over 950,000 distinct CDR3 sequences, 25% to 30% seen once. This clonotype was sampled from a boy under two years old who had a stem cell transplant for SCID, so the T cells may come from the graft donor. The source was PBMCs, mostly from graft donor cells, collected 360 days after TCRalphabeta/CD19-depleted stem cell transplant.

The CDR3 loop reads CASSPTSGGATDTQYF. Written as DNA, the CDR3 is TGTGCCAGCAGTCCCACTAGCGGGGGAGCCACAGATACGCAGTATTTT. The chain joins TRBV6-1 to TRBJ2-3, with TRBD2 identical over 11 bases. The CDR3 runs to 16 residues. Germline trimming cut 5 bases from V and 2 bases from J; bases unmatched to any gene: 6. Germline-derived CDR1 and CDR2 are MNHNS and SASEGT.